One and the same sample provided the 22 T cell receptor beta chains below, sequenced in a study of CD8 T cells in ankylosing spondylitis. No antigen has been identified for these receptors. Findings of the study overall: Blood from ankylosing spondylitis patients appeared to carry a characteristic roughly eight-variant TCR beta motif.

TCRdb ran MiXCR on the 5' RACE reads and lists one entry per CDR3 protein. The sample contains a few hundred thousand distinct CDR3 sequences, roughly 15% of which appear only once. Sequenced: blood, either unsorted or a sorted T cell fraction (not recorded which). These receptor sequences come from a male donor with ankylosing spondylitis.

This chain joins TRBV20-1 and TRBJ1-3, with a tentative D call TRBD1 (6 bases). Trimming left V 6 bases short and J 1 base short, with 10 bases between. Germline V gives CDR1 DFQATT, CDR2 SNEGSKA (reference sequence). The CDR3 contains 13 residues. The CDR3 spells CSAKGGSGNTIYF. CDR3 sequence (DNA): TGCAGTGCCAAGGGGGGATCTGGAAACACCATATATTTT.

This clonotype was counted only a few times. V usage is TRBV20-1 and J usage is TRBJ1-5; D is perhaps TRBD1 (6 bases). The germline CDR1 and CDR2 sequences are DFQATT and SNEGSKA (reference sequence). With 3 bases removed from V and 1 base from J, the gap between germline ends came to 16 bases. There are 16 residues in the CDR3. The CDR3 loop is CSARVGGDGSNQPQHF. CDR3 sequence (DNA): TGCAGTGCTAGGGTCGGGGGCGACGGGAGCAATCAGCCCCAGCATTTT.

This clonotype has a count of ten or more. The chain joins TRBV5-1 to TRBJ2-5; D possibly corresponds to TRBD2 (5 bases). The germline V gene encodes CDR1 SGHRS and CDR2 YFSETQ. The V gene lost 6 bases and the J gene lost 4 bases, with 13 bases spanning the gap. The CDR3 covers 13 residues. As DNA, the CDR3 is TGCGCCAGCACCCATTCTAGCTTAGAGACCCAGTACTTC. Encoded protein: CASTHSSLETQYF.

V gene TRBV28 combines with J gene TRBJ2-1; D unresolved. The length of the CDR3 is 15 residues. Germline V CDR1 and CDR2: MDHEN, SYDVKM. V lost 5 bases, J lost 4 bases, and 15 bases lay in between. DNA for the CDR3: TGTGCCAGCAGTACCGGCCAGGTCCGATACAATGAGCAGTTCTTC. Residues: CASSTGQVRYNEQFF.

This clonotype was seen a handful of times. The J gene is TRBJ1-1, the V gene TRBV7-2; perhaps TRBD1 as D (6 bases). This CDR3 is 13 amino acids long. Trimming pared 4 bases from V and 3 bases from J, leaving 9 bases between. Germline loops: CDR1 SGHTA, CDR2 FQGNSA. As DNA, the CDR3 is TGTGCCAGCAGCTCGGACAGACACACTGAAGCTTTCTTT. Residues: CASSSDRHTEAFF.

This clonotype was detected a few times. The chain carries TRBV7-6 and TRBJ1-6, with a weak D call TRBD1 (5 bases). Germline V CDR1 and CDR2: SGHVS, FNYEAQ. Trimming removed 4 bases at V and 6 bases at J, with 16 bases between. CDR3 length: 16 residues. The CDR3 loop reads CASSSSLGGFNSPLHF. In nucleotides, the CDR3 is TGTGCCAGCAGCTCCTCCCTTGGGGGGTTTAATTCACCCCTCCACTTT.

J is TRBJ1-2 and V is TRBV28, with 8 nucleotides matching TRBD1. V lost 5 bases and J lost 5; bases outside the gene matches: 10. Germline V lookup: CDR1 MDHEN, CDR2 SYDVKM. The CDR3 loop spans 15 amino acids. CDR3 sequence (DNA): TGTGCCAGCAGTCCCCTTGGGACAGGAATTTATGGCTACACCTTC. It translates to CASSPLGTGIYGYTF.

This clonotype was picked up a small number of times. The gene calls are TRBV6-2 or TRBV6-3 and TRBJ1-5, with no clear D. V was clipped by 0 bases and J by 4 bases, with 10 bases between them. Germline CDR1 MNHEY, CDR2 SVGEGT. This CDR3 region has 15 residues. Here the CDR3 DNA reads TGTGCCAGCAGTTACTCTCAGGCAGCTAATCAGCCCCAGCATTTT. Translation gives CASSYSQAANQPQHF.

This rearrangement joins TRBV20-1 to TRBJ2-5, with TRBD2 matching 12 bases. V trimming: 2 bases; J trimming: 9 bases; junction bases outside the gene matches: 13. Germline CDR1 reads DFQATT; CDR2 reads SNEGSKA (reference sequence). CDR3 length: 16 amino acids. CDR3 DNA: TGCAGTGCTAGAATGGCTAGCGGGAGGGCCACGGCAGCCCAGTACTTC. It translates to CSARMASGRATAAQYF.

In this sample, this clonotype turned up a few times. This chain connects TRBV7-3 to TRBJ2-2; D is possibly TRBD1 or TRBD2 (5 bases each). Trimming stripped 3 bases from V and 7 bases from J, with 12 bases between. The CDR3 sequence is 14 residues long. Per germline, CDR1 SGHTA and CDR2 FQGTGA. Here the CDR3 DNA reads TGTGCCAGCAGCTTGACCGGGACGCACGGGGAGCTGTTTTTT. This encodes CASSLTGTHGELFF. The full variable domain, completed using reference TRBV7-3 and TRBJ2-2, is GAGVSQTPSNKVTEKGKYVELRCDPISGHTALYWYRQSLGQGPEFLIYFQGTGAADDSGLPNDRFFAVRPEGSVSTLKIQRTERGDSAVYLCASSLTGTHGELFFGEGSRLTVL.

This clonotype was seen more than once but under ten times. CDR3 sequence reads: CASSPGTFNEKLFF. For the CDR3, the DNA is TGTGCCAGCAGCCCCGGGACCTTTAATGAAAAACTGTTTTTT. This chain uses TRBV7-9 with TRBJ1-4; tentatively, D is TRBD1 (5 bases). V was pared by 5 bases and J by 4 bases, with 11 bases between. Germline loops: CDR1 SEHNR, CDR2 FQNEAQ (reference sequence). The CDR3 extends over 14 amino acids.

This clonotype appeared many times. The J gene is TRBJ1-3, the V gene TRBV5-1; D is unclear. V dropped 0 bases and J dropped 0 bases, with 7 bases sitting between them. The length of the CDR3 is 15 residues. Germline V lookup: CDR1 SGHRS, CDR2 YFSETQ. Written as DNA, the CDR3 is TGCGCCAGCAGCTTGGAAGGCTCCTCTGGAAACACCATATATTTT. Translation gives CASSLEGSSGNTIYF.

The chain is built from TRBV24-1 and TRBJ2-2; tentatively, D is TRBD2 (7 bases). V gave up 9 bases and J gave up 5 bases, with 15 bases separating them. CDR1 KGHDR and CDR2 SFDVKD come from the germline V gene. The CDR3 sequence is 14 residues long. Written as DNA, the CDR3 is TGTGCCACCGGTGGGGGGGCAAGAACCGGGGAGCTGTTTTTT. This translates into CATGGGARTGELFF.

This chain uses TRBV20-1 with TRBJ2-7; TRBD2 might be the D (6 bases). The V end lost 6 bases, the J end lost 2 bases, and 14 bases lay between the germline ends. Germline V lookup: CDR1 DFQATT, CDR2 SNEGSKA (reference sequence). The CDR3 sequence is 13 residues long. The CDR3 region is CSAGGTDAYEQYF. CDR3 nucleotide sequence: TGCAGTGCAGGAGGGACTGACGCCTACGAGCAGTACTTC.

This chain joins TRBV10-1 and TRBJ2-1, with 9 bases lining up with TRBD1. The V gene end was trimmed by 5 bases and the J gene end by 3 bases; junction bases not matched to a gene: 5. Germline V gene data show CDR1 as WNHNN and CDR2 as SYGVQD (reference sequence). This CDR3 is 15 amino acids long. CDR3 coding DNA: TGCGCCAGCAGTCGCAAGACAGGGGGCTACAATGAGCAGTTCTTC. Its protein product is CASSRKTGGYNEQFF.

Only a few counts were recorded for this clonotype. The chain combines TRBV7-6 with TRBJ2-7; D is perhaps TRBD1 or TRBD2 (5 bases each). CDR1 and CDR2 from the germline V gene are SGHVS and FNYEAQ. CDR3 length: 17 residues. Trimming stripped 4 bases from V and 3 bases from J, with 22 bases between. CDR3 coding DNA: TGTGCCAGCAGCTCCCGAGACCGGGGCCGAGGGCTCTACGAGCAGTACTTC. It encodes CASSSRDRGRGLYEQYF.

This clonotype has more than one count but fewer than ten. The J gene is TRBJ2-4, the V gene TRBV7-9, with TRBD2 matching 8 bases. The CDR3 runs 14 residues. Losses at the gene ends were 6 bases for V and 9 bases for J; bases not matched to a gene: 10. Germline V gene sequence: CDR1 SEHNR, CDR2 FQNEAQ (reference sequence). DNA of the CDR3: TGTGCCAGCAGTAGGAGCGGGGGCTCTTCCATTCAGTACTTC. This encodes CASSRSGGSSIQYF.

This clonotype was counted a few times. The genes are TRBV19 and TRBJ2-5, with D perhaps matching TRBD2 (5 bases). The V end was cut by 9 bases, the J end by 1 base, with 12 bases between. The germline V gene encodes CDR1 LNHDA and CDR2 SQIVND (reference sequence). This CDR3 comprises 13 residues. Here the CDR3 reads CASQSTSQETQYF. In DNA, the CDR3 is TGTGCCAGCCAATCAACTAGCCAAGAGACCCAGTACTTC. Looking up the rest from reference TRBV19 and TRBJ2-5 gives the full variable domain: DGGITQSPKYLFRKEGQNVTLSCEQNLNHDAMYWYRQDPGQGLRLIYYSQIVNDFQKGDIAEGYSVSREKKESFPLTVTSAQKNPTAFYLCASQSTSQETQYFGPGTRLLVL.

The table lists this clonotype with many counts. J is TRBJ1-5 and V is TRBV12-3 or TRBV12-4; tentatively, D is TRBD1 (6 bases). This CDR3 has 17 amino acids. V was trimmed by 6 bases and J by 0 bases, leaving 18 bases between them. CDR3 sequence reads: CASSQSRGGYSNQPQHF. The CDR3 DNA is TGTGCCAGCAGCCAATCGAGGGGGGGGTATAGCAATCAGCCCCAGCATTTT.

CDR3 in amino acids: CASSLTADYGYTF. For the CDR3, the DNA is TGTGCCAGCAGTTTAACGGCAGACTATGGCTACACCTTC. The chain recombines TRBV12-3 or TRBV12-4 with TRBJ1-2; D remains unclear. The germline V and J ends were trimmed by 2 bases and 3 bases, with 7 bases remaining between them. There are 13 residues in the CDR3.

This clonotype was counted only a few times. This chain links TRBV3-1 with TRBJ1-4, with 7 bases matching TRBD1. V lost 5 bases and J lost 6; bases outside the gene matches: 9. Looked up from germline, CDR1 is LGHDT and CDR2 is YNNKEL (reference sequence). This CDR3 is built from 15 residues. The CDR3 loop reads CASSRNRGFYEKLFF. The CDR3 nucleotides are TGTGCCAGCAGCAGAAACAGGGGTTTCTATGAAAAACTGTTTTTT.

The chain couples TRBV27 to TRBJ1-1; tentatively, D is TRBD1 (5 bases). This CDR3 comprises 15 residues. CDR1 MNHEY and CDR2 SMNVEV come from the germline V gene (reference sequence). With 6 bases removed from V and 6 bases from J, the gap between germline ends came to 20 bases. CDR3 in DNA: TGTGCCAGCAGAAATTATGGGGGAGGGGACGCTGAAGCTTTCTTT. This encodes CASRNYGGGDAEAFF.